These T cell receptor beta chains were read from a single sample in a study of CD8+ T cells in alopecia areata. Produced via immunoSEQ multiplex PCR; TCRdb's table is partial and in-frame only. The data contain 200,000 to 250,000 clones, about 56% of them singletons. The sample taken for sequencing was CD8+ T cells sorted from blood. Source of these receptors: a human donor in good health. Both conserved end residues are part of each CDR3. A D gene is named only where the DNA matches it firmly. Not all rows give a size; the values are once, few, many and, for expanded clones, a class.

CASSFGTGGTTTGEQYF	TGTGCCAGCAGCTTCGGGACAGGAGGTACCACTACGGGCGAGCAGTACTTC	few	TRBD1	TRBV11-2	TRBJ2-7
CASSLSPTYEQYF	TGTGCCAGCAGCTTGTCCCCGACCTACGAGCAGTACTTC	.	.	TRBV11-2	TRBJ2-7
CASSPSERSNTEAFF	TGTGCCAGCAGCCCCTCGGAGCGGTCGAACACTGAAGCTTTCTTT	.	.	TRBV6-5	TRBJ1-1
CASSQNHQFGGYTF	TGCGCCAGCAGCCAAAACCACCAATTCGGTGGCTACACCTTC	.	.	TRBV4-1	TRBJ1-2
CASRIREEGIQYF	TGTGCCAGCAGAATTCGGGAAGAGGGCATTCAGTACTTC	few	.	TRBV7-9	TRBJ2-4
CASRTGQGAGEQYF	TGTGCCAGCAGGACCGGACAGGGGGCGGGCGAGCAGTACTTC	few	TRBD1	TRBV2	TRBJ2-7
CASSPPFSYNSPLHF	TGTGCCAGCAGTCCCCCGTTCTCCTATAATTCACCCCTCCACTTT	.	.	TRBV27	TRBJ1-6
CASSASGGGTDTQYF	TGTGCCAGCAGCGCTAGCGGGGGGGGCACAGATACGCAGTATTTT	.	TRBD2	TRBV5-4	TRBJ2-3
CASSLGQGKNQPQHF	TGCGCCAGCAGCTTAGGACAGGGAAAGAATCAGCCCCAGCATTTT	.	TRBD1	TRBV5-1	TRBJ1-5
CASSSAPGGMGYTF	TGTGCCAGCAGTTCGGCCCCGGGCGGGATGGGCTACACCTTC	.	.	TRBV6-5	TRBJ1-2
CASSNRDTDTDTQYF	TGTGCCAGCAGTAACCGGGATACCGACACAGATACGCAGTATTTT	few	.	TRBV7-9	TRBJ2-3
CASSLARQGAYGYTF	TGTGCCAGCAGTTTAGCAAGACAGGGTGCCTATGGCTACACCTTC	.	TRBD1	TRBV27	TRBJ1-2
CSVEALSSNQPQHF	TGCAGCGTTGAAGCCCTGTCATCCAATCAGCCCCAGCATTTT	.	.	TRBV29-1	TRBJ1-5
CAWSVPGPDPPQETQYF	TGTGCCTGGAGTGTACCGGGCCCCGACCCACCCCAAGAGACCCAGTACTTC	.	.	TRBV30	TRBJ2-5
CSVERDYGYTF	TGCAGCGTTGAACGGGACTATGGTTACACCTTC	.	.	TRBV29-1	TRBJ1-2
CSVDRNTEAFF	TGCAGCGTTGACAGGAACACTGAAGCTTTCTTT	few	.	TRBV29-1	TRBJ1-1
CSVEDSGKGTNYGYTF	TGCAGCGTTGAAGATAGCGGGAAGGGCACCAACTATGGCTACACCTTC	few	.	TRBV29-1	TRBJ1-2
CASSDVGGESGTDTQYF	TGTGCCAGTAGCGACGTCGGGGGTGAGTCGGGCACAGATACGCAGTATTTT	.	.	TRBV19	TRBJ2-3
CASSIRVPETQYF	TGTGCCAGCAGTATCAGGGTCCCAGAGACCCAGTACTTC	.	.	TRBV2	TRBJ2-5
CSVEARGTDEQYF	TGCAGCGTTGAAGCGAGGGGTACCGACGAGCAGTACTTC	few	.	TRBV29-1	TRBJ2-7
CASSPGQGAYEQYF	TGTGCCAGCAGCCCAGGACAGGGGGCCTACGAGCAGTACTTC	.	TRBD1	TRBV5-4	TRBJ2-7
CASSSRQGASRETQYF	TGTGCCAGCAGCTCGCGACAGGGGGCATCGAGGGAGACCCAGTACTTC	.	TRBD1	TRBV11-3	TRBJ2-5
CASRGYNSPLHF	TGTGCCAGCAGGGGATATAATTCACCCCTCCACTTT	.	.	TRBV27	TRBJ1-6
CASSQGPLIKETQYF	TGCGCCAGCAGTCAAGGTCCACTTATCAAAGAGACCCAGTACTTC	few	.	TRBV23-1	TRBJ2-5
CASSTAGYGYTF	TGTGCCAGCAGTACCGCAGGCTATGGCTACACCTTC	.	.	TRBV25-1	TRBJ1-2
CASSWMNTEAFF	TGTGCCAGCAGCTGGATGAACACTGAAGCTTTCTTT	few	.	TRBV14	TRBJ1-1
CASSAVYQETQYF	TGTGCCAGCAGCGCGGTTTACCAAGAGACCCAGTACTTC	.	.	TRBV5-6	TRBJ2-5
CASSLEAPGDGYTF	TGTGCCAGCAGCTTAGAAGCCCCAGGGGATGGCTACACCTTC	.	.	TRBV7-2	TRBJ1-2
CASSPGGESSYEQYF	TGTGCCAGCAGCCCAGGAGGGGAGAGCTCCTACGAGCAGTACTTC	.	.	TRBV7-9	TRBJ2-7
CASSEQQQDMNTEAFF	TGTGCCAGCAGCGAACAACAACAGGACATGAACACTGAAGCTTTCTTT	.	.	TRBV5-4	TRBJ1-1
CASSQVGGQETQYF	TGCGCCAGCAGCCAAGTGGGGGGACAAGAGACCCAGTACTTC	.	.	TRBV4-1	TRBJ2-5
CASSRYTEAFF	TGTGCCAGCAGCCGATACACTGAAGCTTTCTTT	.	.	TRBV13	TRBJ1-1
CASSPRTGQVYNSPLHF	TGTGCCAGCAGCCCGAGGACAGGTCAGGTCTATAATTCACCCCTCCACTTT	.	TRBD1	TRBV27	TRBJ1-6
CASSYGQEREAFF	TGTGCCAGCAGTTACGGGCAGGAGCGTGAAGCTTTCTTT	.	.	TRBV2	TRBJ1-1
CASSQVALRTGADTQYF	TGCGCCAGCAGCCAAGTTGCCCTAAGGACGGGTGCAGATACGCAGTATTTT	medium-sized	.	TRBV4-1	TRBJ2-3
CSVPHTDTQYF	TGCAGCGTTCCCCACACAGATACGCAGTATTTT	.	.	TRBV29-1	TRBJ2-3
CASSVEDNEQFF	TGTGCCAGCAGCGTAGAAGACAATGAGCAGTTCTTC	.	.	TRBV9	TRBJ2-1